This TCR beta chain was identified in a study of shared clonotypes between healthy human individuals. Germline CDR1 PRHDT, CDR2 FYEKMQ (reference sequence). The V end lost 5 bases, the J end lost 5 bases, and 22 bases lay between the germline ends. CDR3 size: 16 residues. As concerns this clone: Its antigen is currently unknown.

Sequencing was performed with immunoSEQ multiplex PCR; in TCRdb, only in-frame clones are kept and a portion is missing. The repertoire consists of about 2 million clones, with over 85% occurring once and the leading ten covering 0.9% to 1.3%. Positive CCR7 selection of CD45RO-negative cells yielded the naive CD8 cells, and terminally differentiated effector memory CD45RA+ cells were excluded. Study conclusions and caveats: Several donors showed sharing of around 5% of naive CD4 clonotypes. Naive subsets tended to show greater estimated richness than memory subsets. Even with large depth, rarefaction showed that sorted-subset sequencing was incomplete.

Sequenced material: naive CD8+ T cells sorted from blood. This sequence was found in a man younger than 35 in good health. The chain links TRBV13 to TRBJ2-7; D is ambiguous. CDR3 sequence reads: CASSQFSDPLYHEQYF. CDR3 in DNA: TGTGCCAGCAGCCAATTCTCGGACCCCCTCTACCACGAGCAGTACTTC.